This TCR beta chain was recorded in a study of cytotoxic CD8 clonotypes in ibrutinib-treated CLL. Study at large: The samples contained over 250,000 productive templates on average. They also contained an average of roughly 99,000 productive rearrangements.

The CDR3 loop spans 12 amino acids. CDR1 and CDR2 (germline): MNHNY, SVGAGI (reference sequence). The V and J ends lost 6 bases and 6 bases respectively, with 11 bases between them. The targeted sequencing depth was 1 in 200,000 to 1 in 1 million T cells. Generated by immunoSEQ multiplex PCR, the TCRdb table keeps only in-frame clones and is missing some. The data show under 200,000 clones, approximately 84% seen once. Study-wide points: In comparison with age-matched healthy donors, baseline clonality was higher and tracked circulating CD8+ T-cell counts.

In the case of this clone: The antigen remains unidentified.

This sample comprised PBMCs, obtained after 24 months of ibrutinib treatment. The V gene is TRBV6-6, the J gene TRBJ1-1, with a tentative D call TRBD1 (6 bases). The sequence came from a human donor with chronic lymphocytic leukemia. The DNA for the CDR3 is TGTGCCAGCAGCCAGACAGGTCCTGAAGCTTTCTTT. It encodes CASSQTGPEAFF.